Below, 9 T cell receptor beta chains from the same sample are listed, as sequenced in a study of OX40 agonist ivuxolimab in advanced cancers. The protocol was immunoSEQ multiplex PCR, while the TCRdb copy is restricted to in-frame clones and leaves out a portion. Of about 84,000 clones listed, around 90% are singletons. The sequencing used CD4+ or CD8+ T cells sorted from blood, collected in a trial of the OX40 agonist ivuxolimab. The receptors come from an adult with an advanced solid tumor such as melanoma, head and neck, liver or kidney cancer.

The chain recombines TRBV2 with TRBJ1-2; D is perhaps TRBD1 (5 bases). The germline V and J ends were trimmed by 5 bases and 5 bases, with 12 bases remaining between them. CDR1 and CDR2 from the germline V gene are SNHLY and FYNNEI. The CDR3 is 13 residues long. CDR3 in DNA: TGTGCCAGCAGTCAAAGGGACCGGTATGGCTACACCTTC. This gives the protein CASSQRDRYGYTF.

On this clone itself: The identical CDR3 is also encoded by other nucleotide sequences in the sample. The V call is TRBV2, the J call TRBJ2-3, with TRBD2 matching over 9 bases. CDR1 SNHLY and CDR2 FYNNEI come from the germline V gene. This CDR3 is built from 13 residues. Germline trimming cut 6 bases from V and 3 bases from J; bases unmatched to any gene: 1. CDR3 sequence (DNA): TGTGCCAGCAGGCGGGGGGGTACAGATACGCAGTATTTT. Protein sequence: CASRRGGTDTQYF.

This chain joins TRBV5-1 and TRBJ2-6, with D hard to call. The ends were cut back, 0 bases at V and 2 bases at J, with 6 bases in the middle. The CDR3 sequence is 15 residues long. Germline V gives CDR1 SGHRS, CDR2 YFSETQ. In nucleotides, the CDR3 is TGCGCCAGCAGCTTGGTAACACCTGGGGCCAACGTCCTGACTTTC. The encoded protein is CASSLVTPGANVLTF.

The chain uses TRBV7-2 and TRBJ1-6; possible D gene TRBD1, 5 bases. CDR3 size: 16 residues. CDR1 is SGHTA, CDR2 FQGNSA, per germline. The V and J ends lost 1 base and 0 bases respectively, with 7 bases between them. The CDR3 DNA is TGTGCCAGCAGCTTAGGGGGCAGCTCCTATAATTCACCCCTCCACTTT. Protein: CASSLGGSSYNSPLHF.

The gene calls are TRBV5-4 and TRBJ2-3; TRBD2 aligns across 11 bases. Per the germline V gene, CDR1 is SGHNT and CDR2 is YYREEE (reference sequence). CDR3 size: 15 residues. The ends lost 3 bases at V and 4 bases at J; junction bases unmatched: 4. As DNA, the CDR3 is TGTGCCAGCAGCTCACGACTAGCGGGGTCAGATACGCAGTATTTT. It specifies CASSSRLAGSDTQYF.

DNA for the CDR3: TGTGCCATCAGTGAGTGGACTAGCGGGAGAGGTGAGCAGTTCTTC. It encodes CAISEWTSGRGEQFF. The chain is built from TRBV10-3 and TRBJ2-1; 13 bases match TRBD2. Trimming removed 1 base from V and 9 bases from J; junction bases left unmatched: 3. The germline V gene encodes CDR1 ENHRY and CDR2 SYGVKD. This CDR3 is 15 amino acids long.

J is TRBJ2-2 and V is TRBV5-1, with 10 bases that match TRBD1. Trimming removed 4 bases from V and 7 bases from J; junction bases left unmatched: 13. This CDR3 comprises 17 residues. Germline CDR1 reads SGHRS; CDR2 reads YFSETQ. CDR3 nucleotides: TGCGCCAGCAGCCTCCAACCGACAGGGGGCACTGGCGGGGAGCTGTTTTTT. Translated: CASSLQPTGGTGGELFF.

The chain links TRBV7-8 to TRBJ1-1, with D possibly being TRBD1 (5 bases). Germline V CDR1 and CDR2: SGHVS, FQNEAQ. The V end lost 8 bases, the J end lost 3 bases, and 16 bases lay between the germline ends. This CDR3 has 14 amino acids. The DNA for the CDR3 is TGTGCCAGCCGGCGGGACGAGCTGGACACTGAAGCTTTCTTT. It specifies CASRRDELDTEAFF.

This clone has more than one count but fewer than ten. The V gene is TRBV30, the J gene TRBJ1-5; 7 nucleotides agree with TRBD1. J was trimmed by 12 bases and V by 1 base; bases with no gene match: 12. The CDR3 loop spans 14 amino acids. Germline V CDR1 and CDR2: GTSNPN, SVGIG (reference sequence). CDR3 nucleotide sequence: TGTGCCTGGAGTGCACGAGGGACAGCCGGGCTCCAGCATTTT. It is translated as CAWSARGTAGLQHF.